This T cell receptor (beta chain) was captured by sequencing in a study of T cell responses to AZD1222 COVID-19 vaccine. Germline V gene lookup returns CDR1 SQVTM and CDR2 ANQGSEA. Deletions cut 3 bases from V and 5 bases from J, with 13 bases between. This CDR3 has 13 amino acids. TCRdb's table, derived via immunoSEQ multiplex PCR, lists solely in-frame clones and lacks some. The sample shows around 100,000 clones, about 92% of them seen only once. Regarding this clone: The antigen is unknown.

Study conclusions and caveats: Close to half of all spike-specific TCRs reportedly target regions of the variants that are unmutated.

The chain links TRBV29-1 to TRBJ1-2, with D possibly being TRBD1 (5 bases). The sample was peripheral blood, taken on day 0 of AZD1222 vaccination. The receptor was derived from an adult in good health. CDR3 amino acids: CSVESGQSYGYTF. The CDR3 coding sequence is TGCAGCGTTGAGTCAGGGCAAAGTTATGGCTACACCTTC.